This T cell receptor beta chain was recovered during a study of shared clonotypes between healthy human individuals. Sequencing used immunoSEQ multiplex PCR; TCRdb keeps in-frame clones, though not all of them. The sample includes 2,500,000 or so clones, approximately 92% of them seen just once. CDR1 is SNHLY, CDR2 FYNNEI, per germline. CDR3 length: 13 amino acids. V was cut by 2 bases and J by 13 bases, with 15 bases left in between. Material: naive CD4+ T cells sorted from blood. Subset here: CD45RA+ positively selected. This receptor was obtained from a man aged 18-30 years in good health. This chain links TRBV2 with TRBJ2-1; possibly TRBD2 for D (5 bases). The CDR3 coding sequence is TGTGCCAGCAGTGAAAACGGGGAAGGCCTTCAGTTCTTC. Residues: CASSENGEGLQFF.